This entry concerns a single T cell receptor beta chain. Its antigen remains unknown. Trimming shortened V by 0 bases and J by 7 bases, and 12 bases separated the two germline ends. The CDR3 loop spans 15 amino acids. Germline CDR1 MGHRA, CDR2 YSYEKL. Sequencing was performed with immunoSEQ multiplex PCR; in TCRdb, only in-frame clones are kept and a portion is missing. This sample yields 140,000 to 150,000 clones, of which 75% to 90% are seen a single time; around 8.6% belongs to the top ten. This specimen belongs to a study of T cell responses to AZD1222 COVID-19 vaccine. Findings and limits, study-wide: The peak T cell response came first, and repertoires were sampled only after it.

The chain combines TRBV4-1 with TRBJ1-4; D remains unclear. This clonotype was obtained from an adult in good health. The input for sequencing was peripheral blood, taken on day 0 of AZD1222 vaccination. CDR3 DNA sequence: TGCGCCAGCAGCCAAGAATTGAGGGCGAGTGAAAAACTGTTTTTT. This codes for CASSQELRASEKLFF.